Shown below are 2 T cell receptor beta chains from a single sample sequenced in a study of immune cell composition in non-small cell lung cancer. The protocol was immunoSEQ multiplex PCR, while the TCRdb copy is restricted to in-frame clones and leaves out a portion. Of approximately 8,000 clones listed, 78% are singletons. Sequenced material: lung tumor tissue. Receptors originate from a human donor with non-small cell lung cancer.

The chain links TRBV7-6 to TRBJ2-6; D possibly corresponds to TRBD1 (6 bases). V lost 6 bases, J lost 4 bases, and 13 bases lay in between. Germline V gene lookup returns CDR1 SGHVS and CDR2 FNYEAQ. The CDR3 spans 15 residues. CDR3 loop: CASRKGEPGANVLTF. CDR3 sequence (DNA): TGTGCCAGCAGGAAGGGGGAGCCCGGGGCCAACGTCCTGACTTTC. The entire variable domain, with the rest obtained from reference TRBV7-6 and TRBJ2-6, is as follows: GAGVSQSPRYKVTKRGQDVALRCDPISGHVSLYWYRQALGQGPEFLTYFNYEAQQDKSGLPNDRFSAERPEGSISTLTIQRTEQRDSAMYRCASRKGEPGANVLTFGAGSRLTVL.

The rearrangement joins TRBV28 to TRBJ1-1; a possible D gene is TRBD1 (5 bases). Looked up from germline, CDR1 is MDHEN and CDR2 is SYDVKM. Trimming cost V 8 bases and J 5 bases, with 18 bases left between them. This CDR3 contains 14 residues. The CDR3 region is CASSLGGRRTEAFF. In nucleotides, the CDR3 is TGTGCCAGCTCACTTGGGGGGAGGAGGACTGAAGCTTTCTTT.